These 8 T cell receptor beta chains were all obtained from the same sample, sequenced in a study of T cell repertoires in cytomegalovirus infection. TCRdb fed the reads into MiXCR, producing one record per CDR3 protein. The table lists approximately 240,000 distinct CDR3 sequences, about 12% of them singletons, with approximately 1.8% in the top ten. The sample was PBMCs. These receptors were collected from a human donor in good health (CMV status not recorded). Some clones in this sample may be carry-over from other donors' samples.

There are many counts of this clonotype. J is TRBJ2-5 and V is TRBV7-2, with 10 bases aligning to TRBD2. From germline, CDR1 is SGHTA and CDR2 FQGNSA. This CDR3 has 17 amino acids. The trim removed 0 bases at V and 4 bases at J, leaving 8 bases unmatched. This CDR3 is CASSLAIPSGSAETQYF. CDR3 bases: TGTGCCAGCAGCTTAGCTATCCCTAGCGGGAGTGCAGAGACCCAGTACTTC.

At least ten counts were recorded for this clonotype. The chain links TRBV7-3 to TRBJ2-1; no definite D call. The CDR3 loop spans 14 amino acids. V lost 2 bases, J lost 7 bases, and 12 bases lay in between. The germline V gene encodes CDR1 SGHTA and CDR2 FQGTGA. CDR3 amino acids: CASSLFASSNEQFF. In DNA, the CDR3 is TGTGCCAGCAGCTTATTCGCCAGTTCTAATGAGCAGTTCTTC.

Ten or more counts support this clonotype. This chain uses TRBV11-3 with TRBJ2-1; no clear D gene. The CDR3 has 16 residues. Trimming took off 5 bases at V and 1 base at J, with 15 bases between the two ends. Per germline, CDR1 SGHNT and CDR2 YENEEA. As DNA, the CDR3 is TGTGCCAGCAGCGACCGGTTAGTGGTATCCTACAATGAGCAGTTCTTC. As protein: CASSDRLVVSYNEQFF.

This clonotype has just a few counts. This rearrangement joins TRBV7-9 to TRBJ2-7; D gene uncertain. Germline CDR1 is SEHNR and CDR2 is FQNEAQ (reference sequence). The CDR3 contains 13 residues. V was pared by 5 bases and J by 0 bases, with 8 bases between. The CDR3 protein is CASSQGNSYEQYF. CDR3 DNA sequence: TGTGCCAGCAGCCAAGGGAACTCCTACGAGCAGTACTTC.

This clonotype showed up many times. The chain combines TRBV7-2 with TRBJ1-1, with 10 bases lining up with TRBD1. Unmatched junction bases numbered 10, after V lost 5 bases and J lost 7 bases. The CDR3 has 15 amino acids. Per the germline V gene, CDR1 is SGHTA and CDR2 is FQGNSA. The CDR3 here is CASSRWRQGAGEAFF. The CDR3 nucleotides are TGTGCCAGCAGCCGATGGCGACAGGGGGCTGGTGAAGCTTTCTTT. The complete variable domain, with remaining parts taken from reference TRBV7-2 and TRBJ1-1, reads GAGVSQSPSNKVTEKGKDVELRCDPISGHTALYWYRQSLGQGLEFLIYFQGNSAPDKSGLPSDRFSAERTGGSVSTLTIQRTQQEDSAVYLCASSRWRQGAGEAFFGQGTRLTVV.

This clonotype was counted many times. The rearrangement links TRBV7-2 to TRBJ2-5; 8 bases fit TRBD1. Germline CDR1 is SGHTA and CDR2 is FQGNSA. The CDR3 is 15 amino acids. Trimming at V came to 1 base and at J to 4 bases, leaving 5 bases not matched to a gene. CDR3 in amino acids: CASSLGDRGGETQYF. The CDR3 coding sequence is TGTGCCAGCAGCTTAGGAGACAGGGGAGGAGAGACCCAGTACTTC.

This clonotype was detected ten times or more. The V call is TRBV7-8, the J call TRBJ2-2, with 10 bases aligning to TRBD2. J gave up 5 bases and V 5 bases, and 8 bases lay outside the gene matches. Germline assignment: CDR1 SGHVS and CDR2 FQNEAQ. The CDR3 length is 16 residues. The CDR3 spells CASSPLAGVLTGELFF. The CDR3 nucleotides are TGTGCCAGCAGCCCCCTAGCGGGAGTGCTAACCGGGGAGCTGTTTTTT.

This clonotype was detected a few times. For the CDR3, the DNA is TGTGCCACCAGCAGAGAAGGGTTAGGGGGTGAAGCTTTCTTT. It translates to CATSREGLGGEAFF. V is TRBV15 and J is TRBJ1-1; D possibly corresponds to TRBD1 (6 bases). V was cut by 0 bases and J by 7 bases, with 12 bases left in between. The CDR3 spans 14 residues. Germline CDR1 and CDR2: LNHNV and YYDKDF (reference sequence).